These 25 T cell receptor beta chains were sequenced from one sample in a study of blood T cell repertoires in COVID-19. Sequencing used immunoSEQ multiplex PCR; TCRdb keeps in-frame clones, though not all of them. The top ten hold 4% of the sample, which has about 140,000 clones, approximately 84% seen once. The sequenced sample was peripheral blood. The receptors were sampled from a woman aged 60-75 years with acute or convalescent COVID-19.

CDR3 protein: CASAFLYGLARVEQYF. The CDR3 nucleotides are TGTGCCAGCGCCTTTCTTTACGGACTCGCGAGGGTCGAGCAGTACTTC. The chain is built from TRBV11-2 and TRBJ2-7, with D perhaps matching TRBD2 (5 bases). Germline-derived CDR1 and CDR2 are SGHAT and FQNNGV. The CDR3 runs to 16 residues. V dropped 8 bases and J dropped 6 bases, with 26 bases sitting between them.

This chain joins TRBV5-5 and TRBJ2-5, with D possibly TRBD2 on 7 matching bases. Germline V gene lookup returns CDR1 SGHKS and CDR2 YYEKEE (reference sequence). Trimming pared 2 bases from V and 7 bases from J, leaving 15 bases between. The CDR3 covers 14 residues. CDR3 sequence: CASSLGGATGTQYF. As DNA, the CDR3 is TGTGCCAGCAGCTTAGGGGGGGCGACGGGGACCCAGTACTTC.

This chain links TRBV30 with TRBJ1-2; D ambiguous. Per the germline V gene, CDR1 is GTSNPN and CDR2 is SVGIG (reference sequence). V lost 0 bases and J lost 8, with 10 bases in between. This CDR3 is built from 12 residues. The CDR3: CAWSVQPGGYTF. As DNA, the CDR3 is TGTGCCTGGAGTGTACAACCTGGCGGCTACACCTTC.

This clone came up a few times. This sequence joins TRBV28 and TRBJ1-1; the match to TRBD1 covers 10 bases. CDR1 MDHEN and CDR2 SYDVKM come from the germline V gene. This CDR3 spans 19 amino acids. Germline trimming cut 6 bases from V and 5 bases from J; bases unmatched to any gene: 21. CDR3 sequence: CASSRGFGTGERTGTEAFF. DNA of the CDR3: TGTGCCAGCAGCCGCGGATTCGGGACAGGGGAGAGGACGGGTACTGAAGCTTTCTTT.

The rearrangement links TRBV15 to TRBJ2-5; no clear D. The CDR3 has 13 amino acids. Trimming cost V 0 bases and J 2 bases, with 4 bases left between them. CDR1 LNHNV and CDR2 YYDKDF come from the germline V gene (reference sequence). The CDR3 DNA reads as TGTGCCACCAGCAGAGAACAGCAAGAGACCCAGTACTTC. Protein: CATSREQQETQYF.

The genes are TRBV30 and TRBJ2-7, with D possibly being TRBD2 (6 bases). The CDR3 has 14 amino acids. The germline V gene encodes CDR1 GTSNPN and CDR2 SVGIG (reference sequence). The ends were cut back, 1 base at V and 0 bases at J, with 10 bases in the middle. DNA for the CDR3: TGTGCCTGGAGTGGAGGAGGGAGCTCCTACGAGCAGTACTTC. The encoded protein is CAWSGGGSSYEQYF.

This CDR3 reads CASSVGTATYEQYF. DNA of the CDR3: TGTGCCAGCAGTGTAGGGACAGCCACCTACGAGCAGTACTTC. V is TRBV6-6 and J is TRBJ2-7; TRBD1 matches at 7 bases. V dropped 5 bases and J dropped 2; count of bases not matched to a gene: 6. Germline CDR1 reads MNHNY; CDR2 reads SVGAGI (reference sequence). This CDR3 has 14 residues.

The CDR3 is CASSVVTQRNTEAFF. The CDR3 coding sequence is TGTGCCAGCAGCGTAGTAACCCAGCGGAACACTGAAGCTTTCTTT. The V and J genes are TRBV9 and TRBJ1-1; D ambiguous. The germline CDR1 and CDR2 sequences are SGDLS and YYNGEE. The CDR3 length is 15 residues. Trimming removed 0 bases at V and 1 base at J, with 10 bases between.

The chain couples TRBV4-1 to TRBJ2-1, with 10 bases lining up with TRBD2. V shed 2 bases, J shed 2 bases, and the junction held 6 bases outside the gene matches. CDR1 MGHRA and CDR2 YSYEKL come from the germline V gene. There are 17 residues in the CDR3. The CDR3 reads CASSQTLTSGAYNEQFF. CDR3 DNA: TGCGCCAGCAGCCAAACGTTAACTAGCGGGGCCTACAATGAGCAGTTCTTC.

The table lists this clone with a few counts. Other DNA sequences in this specimen translate into the identical CDR3. The J gene is TRBJ1-3, the V gene TRBV2; weak D call: TRBD1 (6 bases). The CDR3 loop spans 16 amino acids. CDR1 and CDR2 from the germline V gene are SNHLY and FYNNEI. V lost 1 base and J lost 1, with 11 bases in between. CDR3 sequence reads: CASSEGQGNSGNTIYF. CDR3 DNA sequence: TGTGCCAGCAGTGAAGGTCAGGGGAATTCTGGAAACACCATATATTTT. The complete variable domain, with remaining parts taken from reference TRBV2 and TRBJ1-3, reads EPEVTQTPSHQVTQMGQEVILRCVPISNHLYFYWYRQILGQKVEFLVSFYNNEISEKSEIFDDQFSVERPDGSNFTLKIRSTKLEDSAMYFCASSEGQGNSGNTIYFGEGSWLTVV.

This chain links TRBV28 with TRBJ1-2, with D possibly TRBD1 on 6 matching bases. V lost 6 bases, J lost 4 bases, and 12 bases lay in between. Germline lookup yields CDR1 MDHEN and CDR2 SYDVKM. The CDR3 extends over 13 amino acids. CDR3: CASSFSGAYGYTF. Written as DNA, the CDR3 is TGTGCCAGCAGCTTTTCAGGGGCCTATGGCTACACCTTC.

This clone was found a few times. This sequence joins TRBV11-3 and TRBJ2-3; 9 bases match TRBD2. J lost 2 bases, V lost 2 bases, and 5 bases had no gene match. Germline CDR1 and CDR2: SGHNT and YENEEA. The CDR3 contains 16 residues. CDR3 loop: CASSLRAGGITDTQYF. The CDR3 bases are TGTGCCAGCAGCTTAAGGGCGGGAGGGATCACAGATACGCAGTATTTT.

This rearrangement joins TRBV4-1 to TRBJ2-7; TRBD1 matches at 11 bases. CDR3 length equals 16 residues. Germline CDR1 is MGHRA and CDR2 is YSYEKL. V dropped 2 bases and J dropped 2; count of bases not matched to a gene: 5. CDR3 residues: CASSQRWGQGAYEQYF. Written as DNA, the CDR3 is TGCGCCAGCAGCCAAAGATGGGGACAGGGGGCCTACGAGCAGTACTTC.

This clone was recorded a few times. The V and J genes are TRBV28 and TRBJ1-2; 7 bases are a match to TRBD1. The CDR3 totals 13 residues. Germline CDR1 is MDHEN and CDR2 is SYDVKM. The V gene end was trimmed by 6 bases and the J gene end by 4 bases; junction bases not matched to a gene: 5. The CDR3 reads CASRTPGGYGYTF. CDR3 nucleotide sequence: TGTGCCAGCAGGACCCCAGGGGGCTATGGCTACACCTTC.

The chain employs TRBV5-1 and TRBJ2-2; D call uncertain. Trimming stripped 0 bases from V and 3 bases from J, with 9 bases between. Per germline, CDR1 SGHRS and CDR2 YFSETQ. The CDR3 consists of 15 residues. CDR3 nucleotide sequence: TGCGCCAGCAGCTTGGATCTCTTCTACACCGGGGAGCTGTTTTTT. Its translation: CASSLDLFYTGELFF.

The rearrangement joins TRBV28 to TRBJ1-4; the D is unclear. The CDR3 runs 14 residues. Trimming pared 7 bases from V and 8 bases from J, leaving 17 bases between. Germline V lookup: CDR1 MDHEN, CDR2 SYDVKM. CDR3 in amino acids: CASTRSNGREKLFF. The CDR3 DNA reads as TGTGCCAGCACCCGATCAAACGGTAGAGAAAAACTGTTTTTT.

This clone was detected only a few times. This sequence joins TRBV19 and TRBJ2-6, with no clear D. The germline V gene encodes CDR1 LNHDA and CDR2 SQIVND (reference sequence). Trimming left V 2 bases short and J 0 bases short, with 5 bases between. The CDR3 covers 15 residues. CDR3 sequence: CASSIWSSGANVLTF. DNA of the CDR3: TGTGCCAGTAGTATATGGAGCTCTGGGGCCAACGTCCTGACTTTC.

The J gene is TRBJ1-1, the V gene TRBV5-4; TRBD1 might be the D (5 bases). The V end lost 4 bases, the J end lost 6 bases, and 16 bases lay between the germline ends. This CDR3 is 14 amino acids long. Germline lookup yields CDR1 SGHNT and CDR2 YYREEE (reference sequence). CDR3 sequence: CASSTGGWDAEAFF. CDR3 DNA: TGTGCCAGCAGCACGGGGGGGTGGGACGCTGAAGCTTTCTTT.

This chain links TRBV6-5 with TRBJ2-1, with 7 bases aligning to TRBD1. The CDR3 is made up of 15 amino acids. Trimming removed 6 bases from V and 6 bases from J; junction bases left unmatched: 11. Per the germline V gene, CDR1 is MNHEY and CDR2 is SVGAGI. CDR3 amino acids: CASSKQGPLRNEQFF. CDR3 DNA: TGTGCCAGCAGCAAACAGGGGCCATTGCGCAATGAGCAGTTCTTC.

The V and J genes are TRBV18 and TRBJ2-3, with D perhaps matching TRBD2 (6 bases). CDR3 size: 13 residues. Trimming stripped 2 bases from V and 4 bases from J, with 7 bases between. CDR1 is KGHSH and CDR2 is LQKENI in the germline V gene. CDR3 protein: CASSPSGADTQYF. CDR3 nucleotides: TGTGCCAGCTCACCATCGGGGGCAGATACGCAGTATTTT.

The genes are TRBV5-1 and TRBJ2-3, with 9 bases identical to TRBD2. There are 16 residues in the CDR3. Germline V gene lookup returns CDR1 SGHRS and CDR2 YFSETQ. Trimming cost V 4 bases and J 3 bases; bases outside gene matches: 9. CDR3 sequence: CASSRGASGITDTQYF. CDR3 coding DNA: TGCGCCAGCAGCCGTGGGGCTAGCGGGATTACAGATACGCAGTATTTT.

The chain joins TRBV7-3 to TRBJ2-6, with 8 bases that match TRBD1. This CDR3 has 18 amino acids. Looked up from germline, CDR1 is SGHTA and CDR2 is FQGTGA. The junction had 8 bases not matched to a gene; V was cut back by 4 bases and J by 0 bases. The chain's CDR3 is CASSSPDRESSGANVLTF. CDR3 coding DNA: TGTGCCAGCAGCTCCCCGGACAGGGAGAGCTCTGGGGCCAACGTCCTGACTTTC.

This chain links TRBV7-8 with TRBJ1-4, with 9 bases aligning to TRBD1. The V segment lost 3 bases and the J segment 7 bases; nucleotides outside the gene matches: 0. This CDR3 has 13 amino acids. Germline V gene lookup returns CDR1 SGHVS and CDR2 FQNEAQ. The chain's CDR3 is CASSLDRGEKLFF. CDR3 in DNA: TGTGCCAGCAGCTTGGACAGGGGTGAAAAACTGTTTTTT. Supplemented by reference TRBV7-8 and TRBJ1-4, the full variable domain reads GAGVSQSPRYKVAKRGQDVALRCDPISGHVSLFWYQQALGQGPEFLTYFQNEAQLDKSGLPSDRFFAERPEGSVSTLKIQRTQQEDSAVYLCASSLDRGEKLFFGSGTQLSVL.

This chain connects TRBV6-5 to TRBJ1-5, with 11 positions matching TRBD1. J lost 7 bases, V lost 6 bases, and 8 bases had no gene match. The CDR3 is made up of 15 amino acids. Per the germline V gene, CDR1 is MNHEY and CDR2 is SVGAGI. As DNA, the CDR3 is TGTGCCAGCAGCTCGGGACAGGGGGATTGGCAGCCCCAGCATTTT. It specifies CASSSGQGDWQPQHF.

The chain is built from TRBV6-6 and TRBJ1-1, with TRBD1 identical over 10 bases. Germline values: CDR1 MNHNY, CDR2 SVGAGI (reference sequence). V shed 7 bases, J shed 4 bases, and the junction held 6 bases outside the gene matches. CDR3 length: 14 residues. CDR3 loop: CASTLRDRGTEAFF. The CDR3 DNA reads as TGTGCCAGCACCCTCCGGGACAGGGGCACTGAAGCTTTCTTT.